This note documents a single T cell receptor (beta chain) sequence. Its antigen is undetermined. TCRdb re-derived calls from the 5' RACE reads in MiXCR, one entry per CDR3 protein. This sample has 300,000 to 400,000 distinct CDR3 sequences; roughly 14% occur once, and the top ten carry roughly 0.99%. Germline V gives CDR1 SGHDT, CDR2 YYEEEE. The V gene end was trimmed by 7 bases and the J gene end by 7 bases; junction bases not matched to a gene: 9. This CDR3 has 15 residues. The record originates from a study of CD8 T cells in ankylosing spondylitis. General study points: Relatively rare in peripheral blood, disease-linked clones were also CD8+.

This clonotype originated in a male donor with ankylosing spondylitis or in good health (not recorded which). The sample comprised blood, either unsorted or a sorted T cell fraction (not recorded which). The V and J genes are TRBV5-6 and TRBJ1-5; 12 nucleotides line up with TRBD1. CDR3 sequence: CASQRWDRGRQPQHF. The CDR3 DNA reads as TGTGCCAGCCAGAGATGGGACAGGGGGCGGCAGCCCCAGCATTTT.